This entry describes one T cell receptor (beta chain). Its antigen is unidentified. The entry originates in a study of OX40 agonist ivuxolimab in advanced cancers. In germline, CDR1 is MNHEY, CDR2 SVGAGI. The CDR3 covers 15 residues. With V trimmed by 6 bases and J by 7 bases, 9 bases remained unmatched. General study findings and limits: Expanded peripheral T cells had an undetermined antigen specificity.

Assay: immunoSEQ multiplex PCR; the TCRdb copy retains only in-frame clones and omits some. This table has approximately 100,000 clones, around 90% appearing once. This rearrangement joins TRBV6-5 to TRBJ1-6; the match to TRBD1 covers 7 bases. The origin of this receptor is an adult with an advanced solid tumor such as melanoma, head and neck, liver or kidney cancer. Here the sequenced sample was CD4+ or CD8+ T cells sorted from blood, taken in a trial of the OX40 agonist ivuxolimab. CDR3 loop: CASSLTKQGNSPLHF. The CDR3 bases are TGTGCCAGCAGCCTCACTAAACAGGGGAATTCACCCCTCCACTTT.